This is a list of T cell receptor beta chains from one sample in a study of cytomegalovirus exposure and HLA in healthy donors. Assay: immunoSEQ multiplex PCR; the TCRdb copy retains only in-frame clones and omits some. In the table there are approximately 37,000 clones, approximately 80% of which are singletons. Sequencing was done on a sample of PBMCs. These receptors were taken from a male donor in good health and CMV-seronegative. Each CDR3 is given with its conserved first and last residue. A D gene is named only where the DNA matches it firmly. A clone size is listed for some rows: how often the clone was seen (once, few, many), or a class if it is expanded.

j_gene	abundance	d_gene	v_gene	CDR3aa	CDR3nt
TRBJ2-7	-	-	TRBV27	CASSLGLGNYEQYF	TGTGCCAGCAGCCTTGGACTCGGGAACTACGAGCAGTACTTC
TRBJ1-2	-	-	TRBV7-3	CASSLQGSGYTF	TGTGCCAGCAGCTTGCAGGGGTCTGGCTACACCTTC
TRBJ2-5	-	-	TRBV7-2	CASSLASRPQETQYF	TGTGCCAGCAGCTTAGCATCGCGGCCTCAAGAGACCCAGTACTTC
TRBJ2-1	-	TRBD2	TRBV29-1	CSAGEGRGGEQFF	TGCAGCGCTGGGGAGGGGCGGGGGGGTGAGCAGTTCTTC
TRBJ1-4	-	TRBD1	TRBV19	CASSPSTGINEKLFF	TGTGCCAGTAGCCCCTCGACAGGGATAAATGAAAAACTGTTTTTT
TRBJ2-3	-	TRBD2	TRBV6-5	CASNPRGGRADTQYF	TGTGCCAGCAACCCCCGGGGGGGTCGCGCAGATACGCAGTATTTT
TRBJ2-3	-	-	TRBV5-4	CASSLGRNTQYF	TGTGCCAGCAGCTTGGGCAGGAATACGCAGTATTTT
TRBJ1-2	-	-	TRBV29-1	CSVAQGLRGYTF	TGCAGCGTCGCCCAGGGGCTGAGGGGCTACACCTTC
TRBJ2-1	few	TRBD2	TRBV19	CASTYGGSHSNEQFF	TGTGCCAGTACTTACGGCGGGAGCCATAGTAATGAGCAGTTCTTC
TRBJ2-6	-	-	TRBV30	CAWSMGGGANVLTF	TGTGCCTGGAGCATGGGGGGTGGGGCCAACGTCCTGACTTTC
TRBJ1-4	large	TRBD1	TRBV29-1	CSVQGQGYEKLFF	TGCAGCGTCCAAGGACAGGGATATGAAAAACTGTTTTTT
TRBJ1-1	-	-	TRBV30	CAWSRPGVTEAFF	TGTGCCTGGAGTCGCCCGGGGGTCACTGAAGCTTTCTTT
TRBJ2-5	-	TRBD1	TRBV7-2	CASSPTGGETQYF	TGTGCCAGCAGCCCCACAGGGGGAGAGACCCAGTACTTC
TRBJ1-4	once	-	TRBV9	CASSVNQEKLFF	TGTGCCAGCAGCGTAAATCAGGAAAAACTGTTTTTT
TRBJ1-1	-	-	TRBV18	CASSQTGNTEAFF	TGTGCCAGCTCGCAGACGGGGAACACTGAAGCTTTCTTT
TRBJ2-1	-	-	TRBV27	CASRGDEQFF	TGTGCCAGCAGAGGGGATGAGCAGTTCTTC
TRBJ2-3	once	-	TRBV5-5	CASSFQRLGGGTDTQYF	TGTGCCAGCAGCTTCCAAAGGCTAGGCGGGGGCACAGATACGCAGTATTTT
TRBJ2-7	-	TRBD1	TRBV30	CACVRGSLDEQYF	TGTGCCTGCGTCAGGGGGTCTCTCGACGAGCAGTACTTC
TRBJ1-5	once	-	TRBV13	CASSLQGYNQPQHF	TGTGCCAGCAGCTTACAGGGGTACAATCAGCCCCAGCATTTT
TRBJ2-2	-	TRBD2	TRBV4-2	CASSQEISRTSGSNTGELFF	TGTGCCAGCAGCCAAGAGATTTCTAGGACTAGCGGCTCGAACACCGGGGAGCTGTTTTTT
TRBJ1-5	-	TRBD1	TRBV27	CASSPGTALGQPQHF	TGTGCCAGCAGTCCCGGGACAGCTTTAGGGCAGCCCCAGCATTTT
TRBJ1-6	-	-	TRBV5-1	CASSLDRQGNSPLHF	TGCGCCAGCAGCTTGGATCGCCAGGGGAATTCACCCCTCCACTTT